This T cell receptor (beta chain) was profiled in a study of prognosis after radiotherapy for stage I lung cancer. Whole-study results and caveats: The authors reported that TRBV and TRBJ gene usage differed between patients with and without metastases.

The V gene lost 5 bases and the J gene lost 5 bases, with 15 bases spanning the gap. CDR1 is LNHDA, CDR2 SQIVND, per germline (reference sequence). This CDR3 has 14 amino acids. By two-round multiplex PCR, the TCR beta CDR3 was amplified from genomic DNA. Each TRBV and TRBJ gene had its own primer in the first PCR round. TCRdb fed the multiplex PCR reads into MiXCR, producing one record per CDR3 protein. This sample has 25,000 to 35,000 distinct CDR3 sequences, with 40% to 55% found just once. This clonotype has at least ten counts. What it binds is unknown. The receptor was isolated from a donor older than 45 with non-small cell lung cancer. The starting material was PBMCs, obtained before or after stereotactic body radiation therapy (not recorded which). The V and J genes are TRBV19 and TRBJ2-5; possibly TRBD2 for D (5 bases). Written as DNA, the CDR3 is TGTGCCAGTAGTTCCCAGGTGGGAGTTGAGACCCAGTACTTC. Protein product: CASSSQVGVETQYF.